This T cell receptor (beta chain) was identified during a study of shared clonotypes between healthy human individuals. Trimming shortened V by 10 bases and J by 9 bases, and 19 bases separated the two germline ends. The CDR3 extends over 12 amino acids. CDR1 and CDR2 from the germline V gene are ENHRY and SYGVKD. Clones were read by immunoSEQ multiplex PCR, and TCRdb kept only the in-frame ones, dropping some. The sample consists of roughly 2,300,000 clones, just under 95% of them appearing once. This sequence originates from a man younger than 35 in good health. Some clones in this sample may be carry-over from other donors' samples. The sequenced material came from naive CD4+ T cells from PBMCs. Regarding subset: CD45RA+ positively selected. The rearrangement links TRBV10-3 to TRBJ2-7; D is uncertain. CDR3 protein: CATRRLGGPQYF. CDR3 sequence (DNA): TGTGCCACCCGTCGCTTAGGTGGCCCGCAGTACTTC.